The 18 T cell receptor beta chains below all came from one sample that was sequenced in a study of blood T cell repertoires in COVID-19. Sequencing was performed with immunoSEQ multiplex PCR; in TCRdb, only in-frame clones are kept and a portion is missing. This sample yields about 65,000 clones, of which 80% to 95% are seen a single time; roughly 2.7% belongs to the top ten. Sequences were obtained from peripheral blood. All receptors derive from a man in his sixties or seventies with active COVID-19.

The chain combines TRBV5-5 with TRBJ2-5; D may be TRBD2 (6 bases). The CDR3 is 15 residues long. V lost 1 base and J lost 3, with 13 bases in between. The germline V gene encodes CDR1 SGHKS and CDR2 YYEKEE (reference sequence). The CDR3 DNA reads as TGTGCCAGCAGCTTGACGGGGGAGCGAGAAGAGACCCAGTACTTC. Its translation is CASSLTGEREETQYF. Full variable domain (remainder filled in from reference TRBV5-5 and TRBJ2-5): DAGVTQSPTHLIKTRGQQVTLRCSPISGHKSVSWYQQVLGQGPQFIFQYYEKEERGRGNFPDRFSARQFPNYSSELNVNALLLGDSALYLCASSLTGEREETQYFGPGTRLLVL.

The chain uses TRBV2 and TRBJ1-5; 7 nucleotides match TRBD1. The CDR3 extends over 14 amino acids. Losses at the gene ends were 7 bases for V and 3 bases for J; bases not matched to a gene: 6. Germline CDR1 and CDR2: SNHLY and FYNNEI. Written as DNA, the CDR3 is TGTGCCAGCACCTTAACAGGGGTCAATCAGCCCCAGCATTTT. Amino acids: CASTLTGVNQPQHF.

CDR3 coding DNA: TGTGCCAGTAGTCGGGGGAGGGTGCAGTACTTC. It translates to CASSRGRVQYF. The J gene is TRBJ2-7, the V gene TRBV19; 7 positions agree with TRBD2. V lost 5 bases to trimming and J lost 9 bases; unmatched junction nucleotides: 4. Germline CDR1 LNHDA, CDR2 SQIVND (reference sequence). The CDR3 extends over 11 amino acids.

The chain joins TRBV18 to TRBJ1-1; D remains unclear. Germline CDR1 and CDR2: KGHSH and LQKENI. The CDR3 length is 13 residues. Trimming stripped 2 bases from V and 3 bases from J, with 7 bases between. CDR3 DNA: TGTGCCAGCTCACCAACAAAGTACACTGAAGCTTTCTTT. Encoded protein: CASSPTKYTEAFF.

This chain joins TRBV7-2 and TRBJ2-5, with D hard to call. Trimming left V 1 base short and J 2 bases short, with 5 bases between. CDR3 length equals 13 residues. CDR1 is SGHTA, CDR2 FQGNSA, per germline. The CDR3 nucleotides are TGTGCCAGCAGCTTAGGGGCGCAAGAGACCCAGTACTTC. Translation: CASSLGAQETQYF. Using reference TRBV7-2 and TRBJ2-5 for the parts outside the CDR3, the full variable domain is GAGVSQSPSNKVTEKGKDVELRCDPISGHTALYWYRQSLGQGLEFLIYFQGNSAPDKSGLPSDRFSAERTGGSVSTLTIQRTQQEDSAVYLCASSLGAQETQYFGPGTRLLVL.

The rearrangement joins TRBV10-1 to TRBJ2-5; maybe TRBD1 (5 bases). The germline gives CDR1 WNHNN, CDR2 SYGVQD (reference sequence). V was cut by 3 bases and J by 7 bases, with 6 bases left in between. This CDR3 has 11 residues. Here the CDR3 DNA reads TGCGCCAGCAGTGATGGGGCGACCCAGTACTTC. Translation gives CASSDGATQYF.

The rearrangement uses TRBV5-1 and TRBJ2-2; TRBD2 aligns across 9 bases. J gave up 6 bases and V 4 bases, and 7 bases lay outside the gene matches. This CDR3 has 15 residues. Germline V gives CDR1 SGHRS, CDR2 YFSETQ. The CDR3 is CASSHLAGQAGELFF. CDR3 in DNA: TGCGCCAGCAGCCACCTAGCGGGGCAGGCCGGGGAGCTGTTTTTT. The full variable domain, in which reference TRBV5-1 and TRBJ2-2 provide the parts outside the CDR3, is KAGVTQTPRYLIKTRGQQVTLSCSPISGHRSVSWYQQTPGQGLQFLFEYFSETQRNKGNFPGRFSGRQFSNSRSEMNVSTLELGDSALYLCASSHLAGQAGELFFGEGSRLTVL.

This chain joins TRBV19 and TRBJ2-7; a weak D match, TRBD1 (5 bases). The CDR3 is 13 amino acids. Trimming pared 5 bases from V and 5 bases from J, leaving 13 bases between. Germline V CDR1 and CDR2: LNHDA, SQIVND (reference sequence). CDR3 bases: TGTGCCAGTAGTGGGCAGGGCGGCGACGAGCAGTACTTC. This gives the protein CASSGQGGDEQYF.

The chain employs TRBV24-1 and TRBJ2-5; 9 bases are shared with TRBD1. With 5 bases clipped from V and 1 base from J, the junction kept 10 bases outside the gene matches. The CDR3 is made up of 17 amino acids. The germline CDR1 and CDR2 sequences are KGHDR and SFDVKD. The CDR3 sequence: CATSGIPSTGGQETQYF. The CDR3 DNA reads as TGTGCCACCAGTGGGATCCCGTCGACAGGGGGCCAAGAGACCCAGTACTTC.

This chain uses TRBV6-6 with TRBJ1-1, with a weak D call TRBD1 (6 bases). The ends were cut back, 5 bases at V and 7 bases at J, with 17 bases in the middle. This CDR3 region has 14 residues. Germline V lookup: CDR1 MNHNY, CDR2 SVGAGI (reference sequence). The CDR3 region has the DNA TGTGCCAGCAGTCACCCGGAACAGGGAAGTGAAGCTTTCTTT. It yields the protein CASSHPEQGSEAFF.

V gene TRBV7-2 combines with J gene TRBJ2-5; TRBD1 matches 8 bases. Germline values: CDR1 SGHTA, CDR2 FQGNSA. This CDR3 comprises 13 residues. V lost 6 bases and J lost 2; bases outside the gene matches: 2. The CDR3 sequence: CASRQGVQETQYF. The CDR3 DNA follows: TGTGCCAGCAGACAGGGGGTACAAGAGACCCAGTACTTC.

The chain has TRBV11-2 and TRBJ2-7; the D gene is possibly TRBD1 (5 bases). CDR3 length: 14 amino acids. The germline CDR1 and CDR2 sequences are SGHAT and FQNNGV. Trimming took 5 bases from V and 5 from J, leaving 16 bases between them. The CDR3 region is CASSHRTLTHEQYF. DNA of the CDR3: TGTGCCAGCAGCCACAGGACCCTAACCCACGAGCAGTACTTC.

The chain is built from TRBV6-5 and TRBJ1-6; TRBD1 matches at 8 bases. Germline CDR1 is MNHEY and CDR2 is SVGAGI. The V gene end was trimmed by 0 bases and the J gene end by 4 bases; junction bases not matched to a gene: 2. CDR3 size: 16 residues. The CDR3 DNA reads TGTGCCAGCAGTTACTCTGGGACAGGATATAATTCACCCCTCCACTTT. The encoded protein is CASSYSGTGYNSPLHF.

The V gene is TRBV6-5, the J gene TRBJ2-7, with 9 nucleotides matching TRBD1. Trimming at V came to 6 bases and at J to 5 bases, leaving 2 bases not matched to a gene. The CDR3 spans 12 residues. The germline gives CDR1 MNHEY, CDR2 SVGAGI. The DNA for the CDR3 is TGTGCCAGCAGACAGGGGGCTAACGAGCAGTACTTC. Translated, it gives CASRQGANEQYF.

V usage is TRBV12-3 or TRBV12-4 and J usage is TRBJ2-7; 8 nucleotides line up with TRBD2. The CDR3 extends over 13 amino acids. The V and J ends lost 8 bases and 4 bases, in that order; junction bases with no gene match: 7. In DNA form, the CDR3 reads TGTGCCAGCCGAAACGGGGGGGGGTACGAGCAGTACTTC. This translates into CASRNGGGYEQYF.

The chain joins TRBV18 to TRBJ2-5; perhaps TRBD1 as D (6 bases). Germline V CDR1 and CDR2: KGHSH, LQKENI. The length of the CDR3 is 16 residues. V was trimmed by 0 bases and J by 5 bases, leaving 16 bases between them. The CDR3 DNA is TGTGCCAGCTCACCACCTGGCAGGGGCAACGGGGAGACCCAGTACTTC. This codes for CASSPPGRGNGETQYF. Complete variable domain (other parts from reference TRBV18 and TRBJ2-5): NAGVMQNPRHLVRRRGQEARLRCSPMKGHSHVYWYRQLPEEGLKFMVYLQKENIIDESGMPKERFSAEFPKEGPSILRIQQVVRGDSAAYFCASSPPGRGNGETQYFGPGTRLLVL.

This clone was counted once. This chain uses TRBV25-1 with TRBJ2-1; 9 nucleotides agree with TRBD2. Looked up from germline, CDR1 is MGHDK and CDR2 is SYGVNS. V lost 2 bases, J lost 1 base, and 3 bases stayed unmatched. There are 16 residues in the CDR3. The chain's CDR3 is CASSEPAGGSYNEQFF. As DNA, the CDR3 is TGTGCCAGCAGTGAACCGGCGGGGGGGTCCTACAATGAGCAGTTCTTC.

The chain recombines TRBV4-3 with TRBJ2-2; 7 positions agree with TRBD1. This CDR3 region has 15 residues. V lost 4 bases and J lost 2; bases outside the gene matches: 4. CDR1 and CDR2 (germline): LGHNA, YSLEER. CDR3 loop: CASSPRDRNTGELFF. The CDR3 nucleotides are TGCGCCAGCAGCCCCCGGGACAGAAACACCGGGGAGCTGTTTTTT.